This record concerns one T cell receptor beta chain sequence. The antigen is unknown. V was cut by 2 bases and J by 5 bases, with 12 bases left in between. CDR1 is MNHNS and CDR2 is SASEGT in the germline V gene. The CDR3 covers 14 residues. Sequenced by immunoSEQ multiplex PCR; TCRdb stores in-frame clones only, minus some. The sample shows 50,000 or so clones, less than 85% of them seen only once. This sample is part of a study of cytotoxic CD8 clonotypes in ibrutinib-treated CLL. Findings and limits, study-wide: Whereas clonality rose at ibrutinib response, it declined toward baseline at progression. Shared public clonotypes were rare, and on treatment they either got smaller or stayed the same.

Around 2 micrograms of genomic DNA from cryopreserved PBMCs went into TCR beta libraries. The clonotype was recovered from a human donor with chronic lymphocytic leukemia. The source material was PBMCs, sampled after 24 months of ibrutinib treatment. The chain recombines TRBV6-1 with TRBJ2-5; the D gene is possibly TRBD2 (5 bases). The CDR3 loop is CASSETSRGETQYF. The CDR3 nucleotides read TGTGCCAGCAGTGAAACGAGCAGAGGGGAGACCCAGTACTTC.